This T cell receptor beta chain was recorded in a study of T cell responses to AZD1222 COVID-19 vaccine. The analysis combined second doses at about 4 or about 12 weeks. V trimming: 6 bases; J trimming: 2 bases; junction bases outside the gene matches: 3. In germline, CDR1 is SNHLY, CDR2 FYNNEI. This CDR3 comprises 14 residues. Whole-study results and caveats: Nearly half of unique spike-specific TCRs reportedly avoided B.1.351 and B.1.1.7 mutated regions.

The protocol was immunoSEQ multiplex PCR, while the TCRdb copy is restricted to in-frame clones and leaves out a portion. The repertoire holds 140,000 or so clones, with more than 75% as singletons. This clone was seen once. Its antigen remains unknown. The clonotype originates from an adult who received the AZD1222 COVID-19 vaccine. The specimen comprised peripheral blood, sampled 28 days after the second AZD1222 dose. This rearrangement joins TRBV2 to TRBJ2-2, with 7 bases lining up with TRBD1. CDR3 DNA sequence: TGTGCCAGCAGGGACAGGATTAACACCGGGGAGCTGTTTTTT. The encoded protein is CASRDRINTGELFF.